This entry lists 5 T cell receptor beta chains sequenced from one sample in a study of neurological immune-mediated disorders. MiXCR was run by TCRdb on the 5' RACE reads, yielding one entry per CDR3 protein. The sample contains more than 75,000 distinct CDR3 sequences, 10% of which appear only once. The source material was PBMCs. The receptor source for this set is a man aged 35 to 55 in good health.

This clonotype was observed a handful of times. The chain couples TRBV20-1 to TRBJ2-1, with 11 bases matching TRBD2. CDR3 size: 14 residues. J was trimmed by 6 bases and V by 4 bases; bases with no gene match: 5. Looked up from germline, CDR1 is DFQATT and CDR2 is SNEGSKA (reference sequence). CDR3 in amino acids: CSAINSGRANEQFF. CDR3 DNA: TGCAGTGCTATCAATAGCGGGAGGGCCAATGAGCAGTTCTTC.

This clonotype was observed many times. This rearrangement joins TRBV29-1 to TRBJ1-2; TRBD1 matches at 10 bases. The CDR3 sequence is 11 residues long. V lost 6 bases to trimming and J lost 6 bases; unmatched junction nucleotides: 1. Germline V gene sequence: CDR1 SQVTM, CDR2 ANQGSEA. The CDR3 sequence is CSVGQGDGYTF. DNA for the CDR3: TGCAGCGTCGGACAGGGGGATGGCTACACCTTC.

This clonotype has at least ten counts. The chain uses TRBV20-1 and TRBJ2-7, with 7 bases that match TRBD1. The CDR3 length is 15 residues. Germline CDR1 is DFQATT and CDR2 is SNEGSKA (reference sequence). V shed 3 bases, J shed 0 bases, and the junction held 8 bases outside the gene matches. CDR3: CSARTIRDSSYEQYF. The CDR3, as DNA: TGCAGTGCTAGGACGATCCGGGACAGCTCCTACGAGCAGTACTTC.

In its sample, this clonotype was seen many times. This chain uses TRBV3-1 with TRBJ2-5; 7 nucleotides line up with TRBD2. Germline trimming cut 2 bases from V and 5 bases from J; bases unmatched to any gene: 11. Per germline, CDR1 LGHDT and CDR2 YNNKEL (reference sequence). This CDR3 spans 16 amino acids. CDR3 DNA sequence: TGTGCCAGCAGCCAATATGAACTAGCGATGATGGAGACCCAGTACTTC. Its protein is CASSQYELAMMETQYF.

This clonotype was counted at least ten times. The V and J genes are TRBV19 and TRBJ2-7; 11 nucleotides agree with TRBD1. CDR1 is LNHDA and CDR2 is SQIVND in the germline V gene (reference sequence). The CDR3 has 15 residues. The V gene end was trimmed by 7 bases and the J gene end by 2 bases; junction bases not matched to a gene: 7. The CDR3 bases are TGTGCCAGTACTAAGGGACAGGGGGGAGCCTACGAGCAGTACTTC. Its protein product is CASTKGQGGAYEQYF.